This TCR beta chain was recorded in a study of cytomegalovirus exposure and HLA in healthy donors. Study-wide points: Cytomegalovirus-associated status was assigned to 150 to 200 TCR beta chains. In all likelihood, a cluster of highly shared sequence variants was a sequencing artifact.

To note about this clone: Its antigen remains unknown.

Per the germline V gene, CDR1 is SNHLY and CDR2 is FYNNEI. The CDR3 spans 14 residues. V gave up 6 bases and J gave up 8 bases, with 19 bases separating them. 60 Vbeta and 13 Jbeta primers were used in PCR. Original processing notes: Later work found 80 million to 85 million unique TCR beta chains, with about 10 million shared. Assay used: immunoSEQ multiplex PCR; TCRdb lists only in-frame clones, some missing. V and J calls and clone size come straight from that table; D and trimming were deduced from the DNA. The specimen's table records roughly 70,000 clones. The V call is TRBV2, the J call TRBJ1-2; D gene ambiguous. The sequenced sample was PBMCs. This receptor was taken from a man aged 35-49 years in good health and CMV-seronegative. Here the CDR3 reads CASRYRGGEGGYTF. The DNA of the CDR3 is TGTGCCAGCAGATACCGAGGAGGCGAAGGGGGCTACACCTTC.